This paragraph covers one TCR beta chain sequence. This CDR3 is also generated by other DNA sequences in the sample. Recruited during active infection, patients (from Seattle) were subsequently followed longitudinally. How the authors handled the data: Nucleated cell number was recorded as an estimate derived from reference gene primer amplification. This table comes from immunoSEQ multiplex PCR, and its TCRdb copy is limited to in-frame clones, with some not included. V and J calls and clone size are copied from that table; D and trimming were computed from the DNA. The sample has around 190,000 clones; around 83% are singletons. These data are taken from a study of blood T cell repertoires in COVID-19. Study-wide context: The origin of the acute and convalescent COVID-19 samples was the United States, Italy and Spain. Nucleic acid was either cDNA or gDNA, and it came from T cells, B-cell-depleted T cells, or PBMCs.

Sample: peripheral blood. The source of this sequence is a woman in her 70s with COVID-19, enrolled during active disease.

The CDR3 DNA is TGTGCCAGCAGTTTGGGACAGGGAAACTACGAGCAGTACTTC. Its translation: CASSLGQGNYEQYF. V is TRBV28 and J is TRBJ2-7, with 9 bases matching TRBD1. The germline V gene encodes CDR1 MDHEN and CDR2 SYDVKM. The J segment lost 3 bases and the V segment lost 3 bases, leaving 3 bases of the junction unmatched. CDR3 length: 14 residues. Using reference TRBV28 and TRBJ2-7 for the parts outside the CDR3, the full variable domain is DVKVTQSSRYLVKRTGEKVFLECVQDMDHENMFWYRQDPGLGLRLIYFSYDVKMKEKGDIPEGYSVSREKKERFSLILESASTNQTSMYLCASSLGQGNYEQYFGPGTRLTVT.